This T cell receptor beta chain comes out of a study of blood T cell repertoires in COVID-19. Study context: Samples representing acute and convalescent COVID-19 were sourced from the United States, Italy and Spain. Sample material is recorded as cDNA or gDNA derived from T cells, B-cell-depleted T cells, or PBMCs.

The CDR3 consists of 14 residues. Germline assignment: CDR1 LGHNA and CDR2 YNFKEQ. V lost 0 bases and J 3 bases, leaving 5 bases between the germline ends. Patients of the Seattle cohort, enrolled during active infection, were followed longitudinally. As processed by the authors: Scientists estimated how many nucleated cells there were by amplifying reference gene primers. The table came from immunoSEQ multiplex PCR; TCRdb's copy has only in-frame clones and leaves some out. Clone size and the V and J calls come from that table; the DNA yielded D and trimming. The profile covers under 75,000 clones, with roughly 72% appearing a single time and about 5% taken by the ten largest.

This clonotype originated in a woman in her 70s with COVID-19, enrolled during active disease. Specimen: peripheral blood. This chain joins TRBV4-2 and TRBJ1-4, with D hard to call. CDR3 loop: CASSQDQANEKLFF. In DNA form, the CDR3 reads TGTGCCAGCAGCCAAGACCAGGCTAATGAAAAACTGTTTTTT.